This T cell receptor beta chain appears in the sequencing data of a study of control samples from healthy donors and cancer patients. Data came from immunoSEQ multiplex PCR; TCRdb stores just in-frame clones and leaves some out. There are approximately 81,000 clones in the sample; over 90% occur only once, and around 4.9% lies in the top ten. Germline values: CDR1 SEHNR, CDR2 FQNEAQ (reference sequence). The CDR3 consists of 16 residues. The V end lost 5 bases, the J end lost 3 bases, and 19 bases lay between the germline ends. The V call is TRBV7-9, the J call TRBJ1-2; maybe TRBD1 (6 bases). This TCR was recovered from a woman aged 18-29 years in good health. The sequencing input was blood. CDR3 residues: CASSPWGGASDYGYTF. CDR3 DNA sequence: TGTGCCAGCAGCCCATGGGGGGGGGCGAGCGACTATGGCTACACCTTC.